A single sample is the source of the 23 T cell receptor gamma chains below, sequenced in a study of gamma-delta T cells after stem cell transplantation (dated by TCRdb to 2016 to 2018). Library method: RT-PCR. Sequenced using an Illumina MiSeq. After TCRdb called clones again from the public reads with CATT, rows with identical DNA were merged. The sample includes over a thousand gamma-chain clones, with approximately 55% observed a single time. The ten largest clones represent approximately 5% of the sample. The sample consisted of gamma-delta T cells. These receptors originate from a human donor. It is not recorded whose cells these are; they may come from a transplant donor.

The chain carries TRGV3 and TRGJ1 or TRGJ2. In the absence of a J gene in TCRdb, the DNA was matched to germline to assign it here. Germline V gene data show CDR1 as VTNTFY and CDR2 as YDVSTARD (reference sequence). The CDR3 extends over 13 amino acids. The trim removed 5 bases at V and 0 bases at J, leaving 4 bases unmatched. CDR3 nucleotides: TGTGCCACCTGGGTCATGAATTATTATAAGAAACTCTTT. Its translation: CATWVMNYYKKLF.

J is TRGJP2 and V is TRGV3. The J gene was missing in TCRdb and was found by matching the end of the DNA to germline. The CDR3 has 15 residues. The ends lost 0 bases at V and 3 bases at J; junction bases unmatched: 4. The germline V gene encodes CDR1 VTNTFY and CDR2 YDVSTARD (reference sequence). Here the CDR3 reads CATWDRLGSDWIKTF. CDR3 nucleotides: TGTGCCACCTGGGACAGGCTAGGTAGTGATTGGATCAAGACGTTT.

The chain couples TRGV9 to TRGJ1 or TRGJ2. TCRdb carries no J gene annotation; the J gene was assigned here by matching the DNA with germline. Germline CDR1 and CDR2: GITISATS and ISYDGTV (reference sequence). The CDR3 spans 12 residues. V shed 3 bases, J shed 5 bases, and the junction held 4 bases outside the gene matches. DNA for the CDR3: TGTGCCTTGTGGGAGAAAAATTATAAGAAACTCTTT. Protein product: CALWEKNYKKLF.

The J gene is TRGJ1 or TRGJ2, the V gene TRGV3. The J gene was not available in TCRdb and was assigned here by matching the DNA to germline segments. The CDR3 is 12 residues long. The J segment lost 5 bases and the V segment lost 3 bases, leaving 4 bases of the junction unmatched. Germline CDR1 is VTNTFY and CDR2 is YDVSTARD (reference sequence). Here the CDR3 reads CATWDGNYKKLF. Written as DNA, the CDR3 is TGTGCCACCTGGGACGGGAATTATAAGAAACTCTTT.

The V gene is uncalled and the J gene is TRGJ1 or TRGJ2. This CDR3 has 11 residues. The CDR3: CATWIRYKKLF. The CDR3 nucleotides read TGTGCCACCTGGATACGTTATAAGAAACTCTTT.

The V gene is TRGV2, the J gene TRGJ1 or TRGJ2. The J gene, not given by TCRdb, was assigned here from a germline match of the nucleotide sequence. CDR1 is EGSNGY and CDR2 is YDSYNSKV in the germline V gene. This CDR3 region has 13 residues. With V trimmed by 2 bases and J by 4 bases, 5 bases remained unmatched. This chain's CDR3 is CATWDDLYYKKLF. The CDR3 nucleotides read TGTGCCACCTGGGACGACCTCTATTATAAGAAACTCTTT.

This clone appeared a few times. The CDR3 here is CALWEVENYYKKLF. CDR3 DNA sequence: TGTGCCTTGTGGGAGGTGGAGAATTATTATAAGAAACTCTTT. V and J are TRGV9 and TRGJ1 or TRGJ2. The trim removed 0 bases at V and 0 bases at J, leaving 2 bases unmatched. The CDR3 totals 14 residues. In germline, CDR1 is GITISATS, CDR2 ISYDGTV (reference sequence).

This clone was detected only a few times. V gene TRGV5 combines with J gene TRGJ1 or TRGJ2. The J gene was not available in TCRdb and was assigned here by matching the DNA to germline segments. V dropped 0 bases and J dropped 8; count of bases not matched to a gene: 1. The germline CDR1 and CDR2 sequences are VINAFY and YDVSNSKD. The CDR3 length is 11 residues. This chain's CDR3 is CATWDRDKKLF. CDR3 nucleotide sequence: TGTGCCACCTGGGACAGGGATAAGAAACTCTTT.

This clone was found once. The chain joins TRGV3 to TRGJP2. TCRdb gives no J gene; it was assigned here by matching the DNA to germline. CDR1 and CDR2 (germline): VTNTFY, YDVSTARD (reference sequence). CDR3 length: 15 amino acids. V trimming: 0 bases; J trimming: 6 bases; junction bases outside the gene matches: 7. Here the CDR3 DNA reads TGTGCCACCTGGGACAGGCCTTGGTGTGATTGGATCAAGACGTTT. Protein product: CATWDRPWCDWIKTF.

This clone has more than one count but fewer than ten. CDR3 sequence reads: CATWDVNLKKLF. Written as DNA, the CDR3 is TGTGCCACCTGGGACGTAAACCTTAAGAAACTCTTT. This sequence joins TRGV2 and TRGJ1 or TRGJ2. TCRdb gives no J gene; it was assigned here by matching the DNA to germline. CDR1 and CDR2 from the germline V gene are EGSNGY and YDSYNSKV. This CDR3 comprises 12 residues. The ends lost 2 bases at V and 9 bases at J; junction bases unmatched: 7.

The genes are TRGV5 and TRGJ1 or TRGJ2. Germline matching of the DNA provided the J gene here, since TCRdb leaves it blank. This CDR3 is built from 13 residues. Germline CDR1 is VINAFY and CDR2 is YDVSNSKD. The V segment lost 4 bases and the J segment 5 bases; nucleotides outside the gene matches: 8. CDR3 DNA sequence: TGTGCCACCTGGGATGAAGGGGATTATAAGAAACTCTTT. Encoded protein: CATWDEGDYKKLF.

The chain has TRGV2 and TRGJ1 or TRGJ2. TCRdb does not report a J gene; here it was assigned by matching the DNA to germline references. Germline V gene sequence: CDR1 EGSNGY, CDR2 YDSYNSKV. V lost 0 bases to trimming and J lost 5 bases; unmatched junction nucleotides: 4. The CDR3 spans 13 residues. The CDR3, as DNA: TGTGCCACCTGGGACGGGCGTAATTATAAGAAACTCTTT. Protein: CATWDGRNYKKLF.

This chain links TRGV8 with TRGJ1 or TRGJ2. TCRdb does not report a J gene; here it was assigned by matching the DNA to germline references. The CDR3 loop spans 13 amino acids. The V gene end was trimmed by 0 bases and the J gene end by 4 bases; junction bases not matched to a gene: 3. CDR1 is VENAVY and CDR2 is YDSYNSRV in the germline V gene. CDR3 coding DNA: TGTGCCACCTGGGATAGGTACTATTATAAGAAACTCTTT. Encoded protein: CATWDRYYYKKLF.

In its sample, this clone was seen once. The junction differs from germline at one of its ends, possibly a read error. The chain couples TRGV4 to TRGJ1 or TRGJ2. In the absence of a J gene in TCRdb, the DNA was matched to germline to assign it here. Germline CDR1 and CDR2: EGSTGY and YDSYTSSV. The CDR3 has 15 residues. The CDR3 protein is CATWDGETLYDKKLF. As DNA, the CDR3 is TGTGCCACCTGGGATGGGGAGACCCTTTATGATAAGAAACTCTTT.

The rearrangement joins TRGV3 to TRGJ1 or TRGJ2. TCRdb offers no J gene call, so here the DNA was matched to germline to obtain one. In germline, CDR1 is VTNTFY, CDR2 YDVSTARD (reference sequence). The CDR3 totals 14 residues. V was clipped by 1 base and J by 0 bases; unmatched bases: 3. In DNA form, the CDR3 reads TGTGCCACCTGGGACAGTTCGAATTATTATAAGAAACTCTTT. This sequence encodes CATWDSSNYYKKLF.

The chain combines TRGV2 with TRGJ1 or TRGJ2. Looked up from germline, CDR1 is EGSNGY and CDR2 is YDSYNSKV. V dropped 1 base and J dropped 0; count of bases not matched to a gene: 3. CDR3 length: 14 residues. CDR3 sequence reads: CATWDGPNYYKKLF. The CDR3 DNA follows: TGTGCCACCTGGGACGGCCCGAATTATTATAAGAAACTCTTT.

This chain uses TRGV3 with TRGJ1 or TRGJ2. TCRdb carries no J gene annotation; the J gene was assigned here by matching the DNA with germline. V trimming: 0 bases; J trimming: 12 bases; junction bases outside the gene matches: 8. This CDR3 is 12 amino acids long. Germline CDR1 and CDR2: VTNTFY and YDVSTARD (reference sequence). The CDR3 loop is CATWDRTETKLF. CDR3 coding DNA: TGTGCCACCTGGGACAGGACTGAGACGAAACTCTTT.

The chain couples TRGV3 to TRGJ1 or TRGJ2. Because TCRdb records no J gene, it was assigned here through a match of the DNA to germline. With V trimmed by 9 bases and J by 2 bases, 7 bases remained unmatched. In germline, CDR1 is VTNTFY, CDR2 YDVSTARD (reference sequence). The CDR3 is made up of 12 amino acids. CDR3 loop: CATGGYYYKKLF. The CDR3 coding sequence is TGTGCCACCGGGGGCTATTATTATAAGAAACTCTTT.

The rearrangement uses TRGV4 and TRGJ1 or TRGJ2. TCRdb leaves out the J gene; it was filled in here by matching the DNA to germline. The CDR3 runs 15 residues. CDR1 EGSTGY and CDR2 YDSYTSSV come from the germline V gene. V shed 0 bases and J 1 base; nucleotides not matched to a gene: 6. CDR3 loop: CATWDGPQNYYKKLF. For the CDR3, the DNA is TGTGCCACCTGGGATGGGCCCCAAAATTATTATAAGAAACTCTTT.

The rearrangement uses TRGV4 and TRGJ1 or TRGJ2. TCRdb supplies no J gene; here it was assigned by aligning the nucleotide sequence to germline. The CDR3 is made up of 14 amino acids. In germline, CDR1 is EGSTGY, CDR2 YDSYTSSV. After removal of 0 bases from V and 1 base from J, the junction contained 3 bases not matched to a gene. CDR3 sequence (DNA): TGTGCCACCTGGGATGGGCAAAATTATTATAAGAAACTCTTT. Protein: CATWDGQNYYKKLF.

V gene TRGV4 combines with J gene TRGJP1. Assignment of the J gene here rests on matching the DNA to germline, because TCRdb gives none. With V trimmed by 5 bases and J by 4 bases, 4 bases remained unmatched. The CDR3 runs to 13 residues. Per germline, CDR1 EGSTGY and CDR2 YDSYTSSV. This chain's CDR3 is CATWGVTGWFKIF. The CDR3 DNA reads TGTGCCACCTGGGGTGTCACTGGTTGGTTCAAGATATTT.

The J gene is TRGJ1 or TRGJ2, the V gene TRGV4. The J gene was missing in TCRdb and was found by matching the end of the DNA to germline. CDR1 and CDR2 from the germline V gene are EGSTGY and YDSYTSSV. The CDR3 sequence is 11 residues long. The junction had 5 bases not matched to a gene; V was cut back by 5 bases and J by 7 bases. The CDR3 protein is CATWVEYKKLF. The CDR3 DNA follows: TGTGCCACCTGGGTGGAATATAAGAAACTCTTT.

In nucleotides, the CDR3 is TGTGCCACCTGGGATGGGCTGTATTATAAGAAACTCTTT. Translated: CATWDGLYYKKLF. The chain is built from TRGV4 and TRGJ1 or TRGJ2. Here the J gene was assigned by germline matching of the DNA, as TCRdb has none. With 0 bases clipped from V and 4 bases from J, the junction kept 3 bases outside the gene matches. The CDR3 has 13 residues. Germline V CDR1 and CDR2: EGSTGY, YDSYTSSV.